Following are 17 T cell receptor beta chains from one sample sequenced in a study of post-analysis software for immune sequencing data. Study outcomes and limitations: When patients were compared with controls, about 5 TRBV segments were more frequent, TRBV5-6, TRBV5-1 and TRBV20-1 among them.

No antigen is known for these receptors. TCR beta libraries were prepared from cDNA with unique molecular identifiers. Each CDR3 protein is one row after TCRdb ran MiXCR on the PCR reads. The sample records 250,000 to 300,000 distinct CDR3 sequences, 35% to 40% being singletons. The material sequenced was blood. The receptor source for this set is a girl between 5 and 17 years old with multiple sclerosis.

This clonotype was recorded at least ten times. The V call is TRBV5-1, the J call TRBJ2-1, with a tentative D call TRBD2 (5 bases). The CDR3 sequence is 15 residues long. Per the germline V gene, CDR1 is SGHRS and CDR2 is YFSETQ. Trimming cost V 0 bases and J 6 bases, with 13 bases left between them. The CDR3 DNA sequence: TGCGCCAGCAGCTTGGGGGGAACAGAGGGCAATGAGCAGTTCTTC. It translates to CASSLGGTEGNEQFF.

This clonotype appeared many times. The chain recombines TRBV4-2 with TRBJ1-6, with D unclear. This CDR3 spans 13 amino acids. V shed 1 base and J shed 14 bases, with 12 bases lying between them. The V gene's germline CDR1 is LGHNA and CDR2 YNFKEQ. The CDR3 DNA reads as TGTGCCAGCAGCCAAGGCGGGGATTTAGCCCTCCACTTT. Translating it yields CASSQGGDLALHF.

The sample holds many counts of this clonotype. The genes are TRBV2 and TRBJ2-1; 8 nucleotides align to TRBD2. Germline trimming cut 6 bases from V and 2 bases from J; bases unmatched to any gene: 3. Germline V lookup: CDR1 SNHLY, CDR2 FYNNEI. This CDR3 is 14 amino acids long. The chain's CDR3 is CASRAGGTYNEQFF. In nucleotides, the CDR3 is TGTGCCAGCAGGGCGGGAGGCACCTACAATGAGCAGTTCTTC.

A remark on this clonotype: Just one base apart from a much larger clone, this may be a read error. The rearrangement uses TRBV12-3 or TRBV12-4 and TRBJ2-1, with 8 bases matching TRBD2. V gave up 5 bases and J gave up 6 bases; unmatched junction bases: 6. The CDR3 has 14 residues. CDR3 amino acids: CASSLQRGGNEQFF. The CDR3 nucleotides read TGTGCCAGCAGTCTCCAACGGGGGGGCAATGAGCAGTTCTTC.

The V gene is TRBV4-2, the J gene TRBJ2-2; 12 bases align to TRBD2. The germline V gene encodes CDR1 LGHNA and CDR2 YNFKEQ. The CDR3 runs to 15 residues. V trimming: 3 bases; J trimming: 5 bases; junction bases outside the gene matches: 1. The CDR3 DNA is TGTGCCAGCAGCCACCTAGCGGGAGGGACCGGGGAGCTGTTTTTT. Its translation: CASSHLAGGTGELFF.

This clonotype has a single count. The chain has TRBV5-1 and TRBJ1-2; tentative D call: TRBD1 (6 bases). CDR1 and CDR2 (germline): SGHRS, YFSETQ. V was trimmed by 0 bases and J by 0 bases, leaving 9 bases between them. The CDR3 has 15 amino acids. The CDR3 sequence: CASSLAAGANYGYTF. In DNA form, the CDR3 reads TGCGCCAGCAGCTTGGCAGCAGGGGCTAACTATGGCTACACCTTC.

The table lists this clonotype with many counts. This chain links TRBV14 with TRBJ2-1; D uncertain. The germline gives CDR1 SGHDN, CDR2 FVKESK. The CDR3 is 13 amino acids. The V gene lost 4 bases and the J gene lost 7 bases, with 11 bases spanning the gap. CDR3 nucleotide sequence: TGTGCCAGCAGCCCATCCTTGTTGAATGAGCAGTTCTTC. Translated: CASSPSLLNEQFF.

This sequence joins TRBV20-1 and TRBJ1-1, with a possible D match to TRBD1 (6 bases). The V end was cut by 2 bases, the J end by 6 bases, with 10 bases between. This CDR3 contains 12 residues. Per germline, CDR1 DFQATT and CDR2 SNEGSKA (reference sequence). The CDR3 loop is CSARRGEAEAFF. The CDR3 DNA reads TGCAGTGCTAGAAGGGGGGAGGCTGAAGCTTTCTTT.

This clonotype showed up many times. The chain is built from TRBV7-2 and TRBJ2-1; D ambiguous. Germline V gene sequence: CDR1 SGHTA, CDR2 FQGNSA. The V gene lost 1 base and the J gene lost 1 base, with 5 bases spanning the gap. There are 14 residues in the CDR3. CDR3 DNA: TGTGCCAGCAGCTTAGAATGGTCCTACAATGAGCAGTTCTTC. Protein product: CASSLEWSYNEQFF.

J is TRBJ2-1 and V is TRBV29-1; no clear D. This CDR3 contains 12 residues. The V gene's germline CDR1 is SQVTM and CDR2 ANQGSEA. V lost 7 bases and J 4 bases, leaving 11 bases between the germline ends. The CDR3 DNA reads TGCAGCGGGGTTCCAGAATACAATGAGCAGTTCTTC. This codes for CSGVPEYNEQFF.

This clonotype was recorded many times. The CDR3 coding sequence is TGCAGCGTTGAAGATGGACAGGGGCTAGGCTACACCTTC. Amino acid sequence: CSVEDGQGLGYTF. This rearrangement joins TRBV29-1 to TRBJ1-2, with 9 bases lining up with TRBD1. The germline V gene has CDR1 SQVTM and CDR2 ANQGSEA. This CDR3 contains 13 residues. J lost 8 bases, V lost 0 bases, and 4 bases had no gene match.

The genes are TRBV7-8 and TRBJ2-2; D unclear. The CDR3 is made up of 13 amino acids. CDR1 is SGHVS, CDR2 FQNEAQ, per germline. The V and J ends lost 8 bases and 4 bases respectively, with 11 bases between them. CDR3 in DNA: TGTGCCAGCTCCCCCAGGCCCACCGGGGAGCTGTTTTTT. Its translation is CASSPRPTGELFF.

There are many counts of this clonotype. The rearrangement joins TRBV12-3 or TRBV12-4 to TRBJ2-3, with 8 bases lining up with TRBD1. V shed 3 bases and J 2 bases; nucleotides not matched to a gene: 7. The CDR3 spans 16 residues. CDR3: CASSLTGALNTDTQYF. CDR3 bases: TGTGCCAGCAGTTTGACAGGGGCGCTGAACACAGATACGCAGTATTTT.

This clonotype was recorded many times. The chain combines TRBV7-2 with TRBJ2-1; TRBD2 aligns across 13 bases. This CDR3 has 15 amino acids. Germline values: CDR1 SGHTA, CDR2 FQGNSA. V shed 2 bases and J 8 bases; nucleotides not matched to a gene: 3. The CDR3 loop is CASSLTSGRADEQFF. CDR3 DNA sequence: TGTGCCAGCAGCTTAACTAGCGGGAGGGCCGATGAGCAGTTCTTC.

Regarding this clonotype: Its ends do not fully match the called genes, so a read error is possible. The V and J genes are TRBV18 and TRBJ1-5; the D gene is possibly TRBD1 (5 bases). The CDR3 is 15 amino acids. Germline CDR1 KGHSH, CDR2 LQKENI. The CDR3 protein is CASSPSRGSNQLQHF. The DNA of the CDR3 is TGTGCCAGCTCACCATCAAGGGGCTCCAATCAGCTCCAGCATTTT.

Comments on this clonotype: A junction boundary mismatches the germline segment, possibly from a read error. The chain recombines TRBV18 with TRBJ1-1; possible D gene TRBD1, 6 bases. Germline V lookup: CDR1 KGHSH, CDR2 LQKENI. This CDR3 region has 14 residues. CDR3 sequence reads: CAGSPQGSRTEAFF. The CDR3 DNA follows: TGTGCCGGCTCACCACAGGGATCGAGAACTGAAGCTTTCTTT.

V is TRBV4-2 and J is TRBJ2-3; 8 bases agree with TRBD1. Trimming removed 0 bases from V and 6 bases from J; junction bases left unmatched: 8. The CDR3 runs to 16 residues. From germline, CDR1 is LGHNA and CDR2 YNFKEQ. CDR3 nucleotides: TGTGCCAGCAGCCAAGATGGGCAGGGGGCGATTGATACGCAGTATTTT. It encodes CASSQDGQGAIDTQYF.